These 25 T cell receptor beta chains came from one sample sequenced in a study of T cells in Graves' hyperthyroidism and ophthalmopathy (dated by TCRdb to the late 2010s). The library came from multiplex PCR. The data were produced on an Illumina HiSeq 2000. The TCR beta CDR3 regions were amplified from RNA transcripts. The TCR CDR3 was subjected to a first round of RT-PCR using the HTBI primer set and the Qiagen OneStep RT-PCR kit. TCRdb took the public reads, trimmed them with fastp at Q25, ran MiXCR for clone calling and kept in-frame beta chains. Rows merge per CDR3 protein into single entries with the most common DNA and genes. Recorded for this sample are 500,000 to 750,000 distinct CDR3 sequences; around 45% of them occurred a single time. 7.5% to 8.5% of the sample goes to the ten largest clones. Sequencing was done on a sample of peripheral blood or thyroid tissue (not recorded which). The receptors come from a woman aged 18-29 years with Graves' hyperthyroidism.

A remark on this clonotype: The junction does not match germline at one end; this may be a read error. CDR3 amino acids: CASRRGANVLTF. The DNA for the CDR3 is TGTGCCAGCAGGCGAGGGGCAAACGTCCTGACTTTC. The chain couples TRBV6-2 or TRBV6-3 to TRBJ2-6; D possibly uses TRBD1 or TRBD2 (5 bases each). CDR1 is MNHEY, CDR2 SVGEGT, per germline. CDR3 size: 12 residues.

This clonotype is a singleton in its sample. The chain couples TRBV29-1 to TRBJ1-2, with 10 bases identical to TRBD1. With V trimmed by 3 bases and J by 2 bases, 6 bases remained unmatched. Per the germline V gene, CDR1 is SQVTM and CDR2 is ANQGSEA. This CDR3 spans 15 amino acids. In nucleotides, the CDR3 is TGCAGCGTTGAGGGGCGACAGGGGGCGAACTATGGCTACACCTTC. It specifies CSVEGRQGANYGYTF.

This clonotype was counted many times. V usage is TRBV5-1 and J usage is TRBJ1-6; no clear D gene. V lost 6 bases to trimming and J lost 7 bases, with 17 bases between them. CDR3 length: 15 amino acids. Looked up from germline, CDR1 is SGHRS and CDR2 is YFSETQ. The CDR3, as DNA: TGCGCCAGCACCCCCTTAACGACACTGAATTCACCCCTCCACTTT. Protein product: CASTPLTTLNSPLHF. Full variable domain (missing parts from reference TRBV5-1 and TRBJ1-6): KAGVTQTPRYLIKTRGQQVTLSCSPISGHRSVSWYQQTPGQGLQFLFEYFSETQRNKGNFPGRFSGRQFSNSRSEMNVSTLELGDSALYLCASTPLTTLNSPLHFGNGTRLTVT.

This clonotype was seen just once. The chain links TRBV2 to TRBJ2-7; D not resolved. This CDR3 region has 14 residues. CDR1 is SNHLY, CDR2 FYNNEI, per germline. Trimming pared 1 base from V and 7 bases from J, leaving 14 bases between. The CDR3 DNA reads TGTGCCAGCAGTGAAGACATTTCCTACAATGAGCAGTACTTC. It encodes CASSEDISYNEQYF.

The chain links TRBV7-3 to TRBJ2-2, with 12 bases aligning to TRBD1. CDR3 size: 15 residues. The germline CDR1 and CDR2 sequences are SGHTA and FQGTGA. Germline trimming cut 9 bases from V and 5 bases from J; bases unmatched to any gene: 7. CDR3 coding DNA: TGTGCCAGTACCCTGGGACAGGGGGCGACCGGGGAGCTGTTTTTT. Translation: CASTLGQGATGELFF.

This clonotype was seen repeatedly, ten times or more. The chain has TRBV7-2 and TRBJ2-3; 12 bases map to TRBD2. The trim removed 1 base at V and 4 bases at J, leaving 6 bases unmatched. CDR1 is SGHTA, CDR2 FQGNSA, per germline. This CDR3 contains 17 residues. The CDR3 region is CASSLGVTSGSSDTQYF. DNA of the CDR3: TGTGCCAGCAGCTTAGGTGTGACTAGCGGGAGCTCAGATACGCAGTATTTT.

V is TRBV10-3 and J is TRBJ1-2; 8 bases line up with TRBD1. J lost 8 bases, V lost 10 bases, and 15 bases had no gene match. Looked up from germline, CDR1 is ENHRY and CDR2 is SYGVKD. This CDR3 spans 14 amino acids. CDR3: CATTGGDRAGGYTF. The CDR3 DNA reads TGTGCCACCACAGGGGGTGACAGGGCAGGCGGCTACACCTTC.

This clonotype showed up many times. The chain combines TRBV2 with TRBJ1-1, with unresolved D. The germline gives CDR1 SNHLY, CDR2 FYNNEI. There are 13 residues in the CDR3. The ends were cut back, 8 bases at V and 2 bases at J, with 12 bases in the middle. The chain's CDR3 is CASPSSGNTEAFF. For the CDR3, the DNA is TGTGCCAGCCCCTCCTCGGGAAACACTGAAGCTTTCTTT.

This clonotype has at least ten counts. The genes are TRBV7-6 and TRBJ2-7, with 9 bases matching TRBD2. The ends lost 6 bases at V and 2 bases at J; junction bases unmatched: 5. CDR1 SGHVS and CDR2 FNYEAQ come from the germline V gene. The CDR3 length is 14 residues. The CDR3 loop reads CASSLAGTPYEQYF. The CDR3 nucleotides are TGTGCCAGCAGTCTAGCGGGGACCCCCTACGAGCAGTACTTC.

J is TRBJ2-6 and V is TRBV29-1; D not resolved. This CDR3 is built from 16 residues. Trimming took 8 bases from V and 0 from J, leaving 17 bases between them. Germline-derived CDR1 and CDR2 are SQVTM and ANQGSEA. DNA of the CDR3: TGCAGCAGTTACTCGAGTAGCATCTCTGGGGCCAACGTCCTGACTTTC. Its translation: CSSYSSSISGANVLTF.

The V call is TRBV7-6, the J call TRBJ2-7, with TRBD1 identical over 8 bases. The germline gives CDR1 SGHVS, CDR2 FNYEAQ. The CDR3 contains 16 residues. The junction had 14 bases not matched to a gene; V was cut back by 5 bases and J by 5 bases. In DNA, the CDR3 is TGTGCCAGCAGCAGGGGGGACAGGAGGGCACCCCACGAGCAGTACTTC. This codes for CASSRGDRRAPHEQYF.

This clonotype has at least ten counts. Possible read error: a much larger clone is one base away. The chain joins TRBV15 to TRBJ2-7; D is undetermined. This CDR3 region has 15 residues. Germline CDR1 LNHNV, CDR2 YYDKDF (reference sequence). Written as DNA, the CDR3 is TGTGCCACCGGCAGAGATCTGGCCTCCAGGTGCGAGCAGTACTTC. Residues: CATGRDLASRCEQYF.

Ten or more counts support this clonotype. The gene calls are TRBV6-5 and TRBJ2-2, with D maybe TRBD1 (6 bases). The germline V gene has CDR1 MNHEY and CDR2 SVGAGI. Trimming took 2 bases from V and 3 from J, leaving 10 bases between them. The CDR3 runs 15 residues. The CDR3 sequence: CASSYQGTDTGELFF. In DNA, the CDR3 is TGTGCCAGCAGTTACCAGGGGACGGACACCGGGGAGCTGTTTTTT.

This clonotype was detected ten times or more. The V and J genes are TRBV7-8 and TRBJ2-7, with 8 bases lining up with TRBD1. V lost 3 bases, J lost 3 bases, and 4 bases stayed unmatched. Germline CDR1 is SGHVS and CDR2 is FQNEAQ. This CDR3 is built from 14 residues. The CDR3 loop reads CASSFLDRGYEQYF. CDR3 bases: TGTGCCAGCAGCTTCTTAGACAGGGGCTACGAGCAGTACTTC.

At least ten counts were recorded for this clonotype. The chain uses TRBV12-5 and TRBJ1-6, with unresolved D. The CDR3 consists of 15 residues. Germline CDR1 and CDR2: LGHNT and FRNRAP. Trimming removed 1 base at V and 5 bases at J, with 9 bases between. CDR3 in DNA: TGTGCTAGTGGTTTGGGACACCTGAATAATTCACCCCTCCACTTT. It encodes CASGLGHLNNSPLHF. The whole variable domain, filled in from reference TRBV12-5 and TRBJ1-6, reads DARVTQTPRHKVTEMGQEVTMRCQPILGHNTVFWYRQTMMQGLELLAYFRNRAPLDDSGMPKDRFSAEMPDATLATLKIQPSEPRDSAVYFCASGLGHLNNSPLHFGNGTRLTVT.

This clonotype was seen a few times. This chain uses TRBV4-3 with TRBJ1-3, with 10 positions matching TRBD1. Unmatched junction bases numbered 3, after V lost 4 bases and J lost 0 bases. The germline V gene has CDR1 LGHNA and CDR2 YSLEER. The CDR3 is made up of 16 amino acids. In DNA form, the CDR3 reads TGCGCCAGCAGCCGGGGACAGGGGACCTCTGGAAACACCATATATTTT. Its protein product is CASSRGQGTSGNTIYF.

DNA of the CDR3: TGTGCCAGCAGCTTAGCGCTCGGGGGACCCTACGAGCAGTACTTC. Residues: CASSLALGGPYEQYF. The genes are TRBV7-9 and TRBJ2-7; possible D gene TRBD2, 6 bases. V dropped 0 bases and J dropped 2 bases, with 11 bases sitting between them. This CDR3 contains 15 residues. Germline CDR1 is SEHNR and CDR2 is FQNEAQ (reference sequence).

In its sample, this clonotype was seen once. V is TRBV7-9 and J is TRBJ2-1; 12 bases align to TRBD1. Per the germline V gene, CDR1 is SEHNR and CDR2 is FQNEAQ (reference sequence). CDR3 size: 18 residues. Trimming removed 3 bases from V and 0 bases from J; junction bases left unmatched: 6. The CDR3 sequence is CASSFRDRGPSSYNEQFF. CDR3 coding DNA: TGTGCCAGCAGCTTCCGGGACAGGGGGCCAAGCTCCTACAATGAGCAGTTCTTC. The variable domain in full, completed from reference TRBV7-9 and TRBJ2-1, reads DTGVSQNPRHKITKRGQNVTFRCDPISEHNRLYWYRQTLGQGPEFLTYFQNEAQLEKSRLLSDRFSAERPKGSFSTLEIQRTEQGDSAMYLCASSFRDRGPSSYNEQFFGPGTRLTVL.

The rearrangement joins TRBV6-5 to TRBJ1-2, with a weak D call TRBD1 (5 bases). CDR1 MNHEY and CDR2 SVGAGI come from the germline V gene. The CDR3 has 17 residues. Trimming pared 0 bases from V and 8 bases from J, leaving 22 bases between. The CDR3 sequence is CASSYSDTAEVGSGYTF. CDR3 nucleotides: TGTGCCAGCAGTTACTCGGACACGGCCGAGGTTGGGAGCGGCTACACCTTC.

This clonotype has at least ten counts. The J gene is TRBJ2-2, the V gene TRBV10-3, with D unresolved. V gave up 3 bases and J gave up 0 bases, with 2 bases separating them. CDR1 is ENHRY and CDR2 is SYGVKD in the germline V gene. The CDR3 runs 13 residues. CDR3: CAISDSNTGELFF. The CDR3 DNA sequence: TGTGCCATCAGTGACTCGAACACCGGGGAGCTGTTTTTT.

This clonotype appeared many times. V and J are TRBV9 and TRBJ1-2, with unresolved D. The ends were cut back, 4 bases at V and 2 bases at J, with 9 bases in the middle. CDR1 and CDR2 from the germline V gene are SGDLS and YYNGEE. The CDR3 spans 13 residues. This CDR3 reads CASSPRGNYGYTF. CDR3 bases: TGTGCCAGCAGCCCCCGAGGGAACTATGGCTACACCTTC.

This clonotype was picked up a small number of times. This sequence joins TRBV24-1 and TRBJ2-1, with D perhaps being TRBD1 or TRBD2 (7 bases each). The CDR3 is 15 amino acids. CDR1 is KGHDR, CDR2 SFDVKD, per germline. With 4 bases removed from V and 6 bases from J, the gap between germline ends came to 15 bases. DNA for the CDR3: TGTGCCACCAGTGACAGCAGGGGGGGTAGCAATGAGCAGTTCTTC. This translates into CATSDSRGGSNEQFF.

This clonotype is a singleton in its sample. This may come from a read error, since a much larger clone is one base off. The J gene is TRBJ2-7, the V gene TRBV6-5; no firm D call. Germline CDR1 and CDR2: MNHEY and SVGAGI. The CDR3 length is 13 residues. The CDR3 sequence: CASSYSSTYGQYF. The CDR3 nucleotides read TGTGCCAGCAGTTACTCGTCAACCTACGGGCAGTACTTC.

This clonotype was recorded many times. This chain uses TRBV19 with TRBJ1-1, with D uncertain. Germline-derived CDR1 and CDR2 are LNHDA and SQIVND (reference sequence). This CDR3 contains 14 residues. V lost 3 bases to trimming and J lost 5 bases, with 13 bases between them. This chain's CDR3 is CASSIPGRVTEAFF. For the CDR3, the DNA is TGTGCCAGTAGTATCCCGGGAAGAGTAACTGAAGCTTTCTTT.

The chain couples TRBV7-3 to TRBJ2-2; D is perhaps TRBD1 (6 bases). The CDR3 consists of 15 residues. V was cut by 7 bases and J by 6 bases, with 18 bases left in between. The germline gives CDR1 SGHTA, CDR2 FQGTGA. The DNA for the CDR3 is TGTGCCAGCACTCCGGGAACAGGGCAAGCCGGGGAGCTGTTTTTT. Its translation: CASTPGTGQAGELFF.